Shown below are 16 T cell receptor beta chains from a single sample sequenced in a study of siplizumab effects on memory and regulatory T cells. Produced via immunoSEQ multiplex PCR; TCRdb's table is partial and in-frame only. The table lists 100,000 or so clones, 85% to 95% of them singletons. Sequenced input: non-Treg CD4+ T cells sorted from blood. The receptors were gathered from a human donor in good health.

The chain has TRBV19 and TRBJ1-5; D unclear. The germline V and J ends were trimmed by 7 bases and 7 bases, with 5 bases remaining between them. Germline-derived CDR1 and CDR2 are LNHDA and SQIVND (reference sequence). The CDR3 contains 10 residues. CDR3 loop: CASNGQPQHF. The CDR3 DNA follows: TGTGCCAGTAACGGCCAGCCCCAGCATTTT.

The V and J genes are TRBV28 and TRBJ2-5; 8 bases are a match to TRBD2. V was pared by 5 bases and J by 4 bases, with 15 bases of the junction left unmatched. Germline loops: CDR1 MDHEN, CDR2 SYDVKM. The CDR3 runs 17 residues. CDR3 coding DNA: TGTGCCAGCAGTCTACCGTCGGGACTAGGACTTTTAGAGACCCAGTACTTC. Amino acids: CASSLPSGLGLLETQYF.

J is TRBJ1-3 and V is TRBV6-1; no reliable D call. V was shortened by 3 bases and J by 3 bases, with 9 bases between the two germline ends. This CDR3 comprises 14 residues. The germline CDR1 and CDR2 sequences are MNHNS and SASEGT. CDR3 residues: CASSDGIDGNTIYF. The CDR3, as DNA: TGTGCCAGCAGTGATGGAATCGATGGAAACACCATATATTTT.

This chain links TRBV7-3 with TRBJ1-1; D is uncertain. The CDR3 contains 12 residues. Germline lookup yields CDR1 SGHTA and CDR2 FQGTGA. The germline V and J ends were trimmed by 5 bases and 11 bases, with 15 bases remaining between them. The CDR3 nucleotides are TGTGCCAGCAGCCCAGTAGGAGGGCGGGCTTTCTTT. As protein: CASSPVGGRAFF.

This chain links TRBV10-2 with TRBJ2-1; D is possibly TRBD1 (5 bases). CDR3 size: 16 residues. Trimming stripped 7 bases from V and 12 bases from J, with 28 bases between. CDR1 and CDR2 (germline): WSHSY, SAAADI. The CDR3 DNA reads TGCGCCAGCATCGAGACAGTATCTCGCCAACACAAGGGGCAGTTCTTC. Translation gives CASIETVSRQHKGQFF.

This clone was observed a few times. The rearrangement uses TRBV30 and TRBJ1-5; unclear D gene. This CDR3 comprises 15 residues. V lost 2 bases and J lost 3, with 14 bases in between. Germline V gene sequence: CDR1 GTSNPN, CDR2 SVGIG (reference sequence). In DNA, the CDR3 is TGTGCCTGGAGTAAAATGGGGATTTCCAATCAGCCCCAGCATTTT. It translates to CAWSKMGISNQPQHF.

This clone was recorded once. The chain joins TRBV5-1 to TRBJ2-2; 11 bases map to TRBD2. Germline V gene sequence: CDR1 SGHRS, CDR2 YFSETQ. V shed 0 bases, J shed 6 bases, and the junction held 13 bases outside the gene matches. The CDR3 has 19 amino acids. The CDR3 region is CASSLAASGRIPGAGELFF. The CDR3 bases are TGCGCCAGCAGCTTGGCGGCTAGCGGGAGGATCCCGGGAGCCGGGGAGCTGTTTTTT.

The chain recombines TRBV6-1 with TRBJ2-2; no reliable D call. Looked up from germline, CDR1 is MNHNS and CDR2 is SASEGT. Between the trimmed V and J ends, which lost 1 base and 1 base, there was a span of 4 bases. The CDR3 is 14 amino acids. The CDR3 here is CASSEGQNTGELFF. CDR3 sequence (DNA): TGTGCCAGCAGTGAAGGACAGAACACCGGGGAGCTGTTTTTT.

CDR3 nucleotides: TGCGCCAGCAGCCAAGGTCCCGGGACTAGCAGCTACGAGCAGTACTTC. Encoded protein: CASSQGPGTSSYEQYF. This sequence joins TRBV4-1 and TRBJ2-7, with 9 bases aligning to TRBD2. The germline V gene encodes CDR1 MGHRA and CDR2 YSYEKL. With V trimmed by 1 base and J by 3 bases, 7 bases remained unmatched. The CDR3 covers 16 residues.

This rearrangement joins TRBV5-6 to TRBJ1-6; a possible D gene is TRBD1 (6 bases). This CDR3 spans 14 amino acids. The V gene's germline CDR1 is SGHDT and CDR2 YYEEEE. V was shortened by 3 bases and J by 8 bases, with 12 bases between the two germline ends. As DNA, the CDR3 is TGTGCCAGCAGCTCAGGTAAGGGGGATTCACCCCTCCACTTT. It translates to CASSSGKGDSPLHF.

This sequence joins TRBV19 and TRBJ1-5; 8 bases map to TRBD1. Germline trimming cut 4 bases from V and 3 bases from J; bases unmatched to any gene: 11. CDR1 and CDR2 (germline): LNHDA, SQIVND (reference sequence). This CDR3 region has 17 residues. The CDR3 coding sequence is TGTGCCAGTAGTACGCCTCCCGGGACAGGCTCCAATCAGCCCCAGCATTTT. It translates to CASSTPPGTGSNQPQHF.

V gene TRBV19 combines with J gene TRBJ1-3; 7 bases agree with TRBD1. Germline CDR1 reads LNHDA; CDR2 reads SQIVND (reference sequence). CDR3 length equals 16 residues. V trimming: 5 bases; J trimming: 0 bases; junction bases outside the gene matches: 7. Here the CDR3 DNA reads TGTGCCAGTAGTCCGGGACAGTCTCTCTCTGGAAACACCATATATTTT. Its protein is CASSPGQSLSGNTIYF. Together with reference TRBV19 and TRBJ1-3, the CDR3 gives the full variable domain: DGGITQSPKYLFRKEGQNVTLSCEQNLNHDAMYWYRQDPGQGLRLIYYSQIVNDFQKGDIAEGYSVSREKKESFPLTVTSAQKNPTAFYLCASSPGQSLSGNTIYFGEGSWLTVV.

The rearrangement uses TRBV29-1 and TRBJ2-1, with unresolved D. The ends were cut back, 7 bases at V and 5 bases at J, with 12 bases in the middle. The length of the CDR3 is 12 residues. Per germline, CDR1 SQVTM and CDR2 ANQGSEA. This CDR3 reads CSAGQYNNEQFF. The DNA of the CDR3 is TGCAGCGCCGGGCAGTATAACAATGAGCAGTTCTTC.

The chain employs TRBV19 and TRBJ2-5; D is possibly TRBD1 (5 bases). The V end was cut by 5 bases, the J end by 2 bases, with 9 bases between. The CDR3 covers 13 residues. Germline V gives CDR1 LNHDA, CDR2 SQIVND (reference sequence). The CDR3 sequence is CASSGDRQETQYF. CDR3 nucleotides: TGTGCCAGTAGTGGAGACAGACAAGAGACCCAGTACTTC.

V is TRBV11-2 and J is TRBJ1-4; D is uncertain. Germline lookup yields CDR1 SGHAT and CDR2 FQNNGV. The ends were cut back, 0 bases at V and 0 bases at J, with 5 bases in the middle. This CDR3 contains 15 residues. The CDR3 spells CASSLDHATNEKLFF. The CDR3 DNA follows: TGTGCCAGCAGCTTAGACCATGCAACTAATGAAAAACTGTTTTTT.

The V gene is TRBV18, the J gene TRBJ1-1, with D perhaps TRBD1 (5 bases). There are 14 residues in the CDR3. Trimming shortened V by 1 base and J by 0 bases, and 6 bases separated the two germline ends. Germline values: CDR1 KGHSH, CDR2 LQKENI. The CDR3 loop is CASSPRQMNTEAFF. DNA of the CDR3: TGTGCCAGCTCACCACGACAGATGAACACTGAAGCTTTCTTT.